What follows are 15 T cell receptor beta chains derived from one specimen sequenced in a study of blood T cell repertoires in COVID-19. The data were produced by immunoSEQ multiplex PCR, yet TCRdb's version contains in-frame clones alone and is incomplete. Of around 29,000 clones in the sample, approximately 71% were seen once. Source material: peripheral blood. These receptors were taken from a human donor in a cohort sampled during active COVID-19.

This sequence joins TRBV28 and TRBJ2-5; unclear D gene. Trimming stripped 4 bases from V and 0 bases from J, with 15 bases between. Per germline, CDR1 MDHEN and CDR2 SYDVKM. The CDR3 is made up of 16 amino acids. The CDR3 protein is CASSYREESYQETQYF. The CDR3 DNA is TGTGCCAGCAGTTACCGAGAGGAGTCGTACCAAGAGACCCAGTACTTC.

This rearrangement joins TRBV4-1 to TRBJ1-1; D perhaps matches TRBD1 (6 bases). There are 13 residues in the CDR3. CDR1 is MGHRA and CDR2 is YSYEKL in the germline V gene. The V end was cut by 4 bases, the J end by 10 bases, with 16 bases between. CDR3 sequence: CASSLLPRTVAFF. CDR3 sequence (DNA): TGCGCCAGCAGCCTCCTGCCACGGACAGTAGCTTTCTTT.

This chain joins TRBV28 and TRBJ2-5; 12 bases match TRBD2. V was clipped by 3 bases and J by 10 bases; unmatched bases: 12. Looked up from germline, CDR1 is MDHEN and CDR2 is SYDVKM. This CDR3 has 16 amino acids. CDR3 loop: CASSFSGLAGLGGQYF. The CDR3 DNA sequence: TGTGCCAGCAGTTTCTCTGGACTAGCGGGGTTGGGGGGCCAGTACTTC.

This clone showed up just a few times. The chain has TRBV6-6 and TRBJ2-5; 9 bases are shared with TRBD2. Trimming cost V 2 bases and J 5 bases; bases outside gene matches: 3. This CDR3 spans 14 amino acids. Germline V gene lookup returns CDR1 MNHNY and CDR2 SVGAGI (reference sequence). CDR3 region: CASSYGAGGETQYF. CDR3 DNA: TGTGCCAGCAGTTACGGTGCGGGAGGGGAGACCCAGTACTTC.

The chain combines TRBV27 with TRBJ1-2, with D possibly matching TRBD1 (6 bases). The length of the CDR3 is 14 residues. The germline CDR1 and CDR2 sequences are MNHEY and SMNVEV (reference sequence). Trimming took 5 bases from V and 4 from J, leaving 14 bases between them. Written as DNA, the CDR3 is TGTGCCAGCAGTCCCGACAGGTTCTCCTATGGCTACACCTTC. It translates to CASSPDRFSYGYTF.

V is TRBV14 and J is TRBJ2-3; 7 bases fit TRBD1. In germline, CDR1 is SGHDN, CDR2 FVKESK. CDR3 length: 16 residues. V dropped 5 bases and J dropped 2; count of bases not matched to a gene: 10. Here the CDR3 DNA reads TGTGCCAGCAGCTTGATCCGGGACAGAAACACAGATACGCAGTATTTT. Translating gives CASSLIRDRNTDTQYF.

The chain joins TRBV19 to TRBJ1-5; 8 bases are shared with TRBD1. This CDR3 is built from 13 residues. V shed 3 bases and J 5 bases; nucleotides not matched to a gene: 0. CDR1 LNHDA and CDR2 SQIVND come from the germline V gene (reference sequence). The CDR3 region is CASSMTGDQPQHF. CDR3 sequence (DNA): TGTGCCAGTAGTATGACAGGGGATCAGCCCCAGCATTTT.

This chain uses TRBV28 with TRBJ2-2; maybe TRBD2 (5 bases). The CDR3 extends over 15 amino acids. With 6 bases removed from V and 0 bases from J, the gap between germline ends came to 11 bases. CDR1 is MDHEN, CDR2 SYDVKM, per germline. This CDR3 is CASRTLGANTGELFF. The CDR3 coding sequence is TGTGCCAGCAGAACTCTGGGAGCGAACACCGGGGAGCTGTTTTTT.

The chain recombines TRBV9 with TRBJ1-3, with D possibly TRBD1 on 6 matching bases. V was shortened by 0 bases and J by 0 bases, with 10 bases between the two germline ends. Germline-derived CDR1 and CDR2 are SGDLS and YYNGEE. This CDR3 contains 16 residues. DNA of the CDR3: TGTGCCAGCAGCGTAGACAGGGTCCGCTCTGGAAACACCATATATTTT. This gives the protein CASSVDRVRSGNTIYF.

This clone was seen only a few times. V gene TRBV10-3 combines with J gene TRBJ2-5; 8 nucleotides match TRBD2. This CDR3 is 16 amino acids long. Trimming removed 8 bases from V and 2 bases from J; junction bases left unmatched: 13. Germline V lookup: CDR1 ENHRY, CDR2 SYGVKD. This CDR3 is CAIGTRGELRQETQYF. The CDR3 DNA follows: TGTGCCATCGGGACTAGGGGGGAGCTTAGACAAGAGACCCAGTACTTC.

The chain is built from TRBV18 and TRBJ1-3; D might be TRBD1 (5 bases). Germline CDR1 is KGHSH and CDR2 is LQKENI. This CDR3 is built from 13 residues. The V end lost 3 bases, the J end lost 5 bases, and 8 bases lay between the germline ends. CDR3 nucleotides: TGTGCCAGCTCACCGACAGTGAGAAACACCATATATTTT. Its protein product is CASSPTVRNTIYF.

In this sample, this clone turned up a few times. The chain is built from TRBV5-4 and TRBJ1-6; D gene ambiguous. There are 13 residues in the CDR3. Trimming removed 1 base at V and 8 bases at J, with 7 bases between. Germline CDR1 SGHNT, CDR2 YYREEE (reference sequence). The CDR3 sequence is CASSLTGYSPLHF. The CDR3 coding sequence is TGTGCCAGCAGCTTGACGGGTTATTCACCCCTCCACTTT.

V usage is TRBV7-5 and J usage is TRBJ1-5; no DNA check was done on the table's D call, TRBD1. TRBV7-5 is reported as a pseudogene. The CDR3 extends over 19 amino acids. CDR3 DNA: TGTGTCAGAAGCCCCACGCCGGGCAGGGGAGAAGTAAGCAATCAGCCCCAGCATTTT. This sequence encodes CVRSPTPGRGEVSNQPQHF.

In this sample, this clone turned up once. The chain joins TRBV29-1 to TRBJ2-2; 8 nucleotides align to TRBD2. Trimming took 7 bases from V and 0 from J; bases not matched to a gene: 4. Germline CDR1 is SQVTM and CDR2 is ANQGSEA. This CDR3 has 14 amino acids. The CDR3 DNA is TGCAGCGGAGGTAGCGGGACGAACACCGGGGAGCTGTTTTTT. Translating it yields CSGGSGTNTGELFF.

The V and J genes are TRBV6-5 and TRBJ2-2, with TRBD2 matching over 7 bases. The J segment lost 6 bases and the V segment lost 7 bases, leaving 11 bases of the junction unmatched. Germline-derived CDR1 and CDR2 are MNHEY and SVGAGI. The CDR3 runs to 15 residues. As DNA, the CDR3 is TGTGCCAGCAATAGGGAGGCGGGAGTCCCCGGGGAGCTGTTTTTT. This gives the protein CASNREAGVPGELFF.